These T cell receptor beta chains were read from a single sample in a study of T cells expressing NK-cell markers. TCRdb reprocessed the 5' RACE reads and stores each CDR3 protein as one record, lacking DNA. Recorded for this sample: about 390,000 distinct CDR3 sequences. What was sequenced was blood T cells: a sorted CD56 or NKG2C T cell subset, CD4+ or CD8+ T cells, or bulk PBMC T cells (not recorded which). These receptors all stem from a woman in her fifties or sixties in good health. CDR3s include the opening cysteine and the closing phenylalanine or tryptophan. The order of the fields is clone size, V gene, J gene, CDR3 protein. Clone size appears in some rows only: once, few, many, or a class for an expanded clone.

abundance: NA; v_gene: TRBV6-6; j_gene: TRBJ2-7; CDR3aa: CASSYWPDTGGEQYF
abundance: NA; v_gene: TRBV5-1; j_gene: TRBJ2-5; CDR3aa: CASSAGQGARQTQYF
abundance: NA; v_gene: TRBV3-1; j_gene: TRBJ2-1; CDR3aa: CASSPKGLKGNEQFF
abundance: NA; v_gene: TRBV29-1; j_gene: TRBJ2-5; CDR3aa: CSVVGFAGEAQYF
abundance: NA; v_gene: TRBV12-5; j_gene: TRBJ2-1; CDR3aa: CASGQQGSSYNEQFF
abundance: NA; v_gene: TRBV29-1; j_gene: TRBJ2-7; CDR3aa: CSVERQGDFYEQYF
abundance: NA; v_gene: TRBV5-1; j_gene: TRBJ2-7; CDR3aa: CASSLVVGPHYEQYF
abundance: NA; v_gene: TRBV7-2; j_gene: TRBJ2-2; CDR3aa: CASSPGTSGGRELFF
abundance: NA; v_gene: TRBV4-1; j_gene: TRBJ1-2; CDR3aa: CASSEPGQGAFNYGYTF
abundance: NA; v_gene: TRBV5-1; j_gene: TRBJ2-3; CDR3aa: CASSLQGTQDTQYF
abundance: NA; v_gene: TRBV18; j_gene: TRBJ2-3; CDR3aa: CASSPSSGMGQYF
abundance: NA; v_gene: TRBV20-1; j_gene: TRBJ1-1; CDR3aa: CSAKGQVLVNTEAFF
abundance: NA; v_gene: TRBV12-3/TRBV12-4; j_gene: TRBJ1-3; CDR3aa: CASSPLGSGNTIYF
abundance: NA; v_gene: TRBV29-1; j_gene: TRBJ1-3; CDR3aa: CSVTNRPGNTIYF
abundance: NA; v_gene: TRBV5-1; j_gene: TRBJ1-5; CDR3aa: CASSLVPGINQPQHF
abundance: NA; v_gene: TRBV7-6; j_gene: TRBJ2-3; CDR3aa: CASSLAQGATDTQYF
abundance: NA; v_gene: TRBV20-1; j_gene: TRBJ2-3; CDR3aa: CSARKIGQASTDTQYF
abundance: NA; v_gene: TRBV24-1; j_gene: TRBJ2-1; CDR3aa: CATSDLGSGGPFEQFF
abundance: NA; v_gene: TRBV20-1; j_gene: TRBJ2-3; CDR3aa: CSGQGRVTDTQYF
abundance: NA; v_gene: TRBV3-1; j_gene: TRBJ2-5; CDR3aa: CASSQGTGQETQYF
abundance: NA; v_gene: TRBV5-1; j_gene: TRBJ2-5; CDR3aa: CASSLGTQETQYF
abundance: NA; v_gene: TRBV5-1; j_gene: TRBJ2-1; CDR3aa: CASSSGQGMDEQFF
abundance: NA; v_gene: TRBV5-4; j_gene: TRBJ2-1; CDR3aa: CASSLAGGGGNEQFF
abundance: NA; v_gene: TRBV20-1; j_gene: TRBJ1-4; CDR3aa: CGLRGQNEKLFF
abundance: hyperexpanded; v_gene: TRBV10-2; j_gene: TRBJ2-1; CDR3aa: CASLTSGRPPETTDEQFF
abundance: NA; v_gene: TRBV30; j_gene: TRBJ1-2; CDR3aa: CAWRQDFRGYTF
abundance: NA; v_gene: TRBV7-6; j_gene: TRBJ2-1; CDR3aa: CASSLDGRAYEQFF
abundance: NA; v_gene: TRBV27; j_gene: TRBJ1-1; CDR3aa: CASREGGAQAFF
abundance: NA; v_gene: TRBV5-1; j_gene: TRBJ2-5; CDR3aa: CASSLTARIQGGQETQYF
abundance: NA; v_gene: TRBV7-9; j_gene: TRBJ1-1; CDR3aa: CASSLGGGVATEAFF
abundance: NA; v_gene: TRBV4-1; j_gene: TRBJ2-1; CDR3aa: CASSQEGGTGHNEQFF
abundance: NA; v_gene: TRBV19; j_gene: TRBJ2-5; CDR3aa: CASMRGTGARETQYF
abundance: NA; v_gene: TRBV5-1; j_gene: TRBJ2-1; CDR3aa: CASSSYPTGESYNEQFF
abundance: NA; v_gene: TRBV20-1; j_gene: TRBJ1-3; CDR3aa: CSALVGNTIYF
abundance: NA; v_gene: TRBV10-2; j_gene: TRBJ2-5; CDR3aa: CASSEGETQYF
abundance: NA; v_gene: TRBV7-9; j_gene: TRBJ1-1; CDR3aa: CASSPTGPSVEAFF